Listed below are T cell receptor beta chains from one sample, sequenced in a study of T-cell reconstitution after alpha-beta-depleted transplantation in children. TCRdb reprocessed the PCR reads via MiXCR and lists one record per CDR3 protein. Here the sample spans approximately 130,000 distinct CDR3 sequences, 9.7% being singletons. Source: PBMCs, mostly from graft donor cells, taken 180 days after TCRalphabeta/CD19-depleted stem cell transplant. These receptors all stem from a girl less than two years old who had a stem cell transplant for combined immunodeficiency, so the T cells may come from the graft donor. CDR3s include the opening cysteine and the closing phenylalanine or tryptophan. A D gene is named only where the DNA matches it firmly. The size field is filled for only some rows; it gives once, few, many or a size class.

J gene: TRBJ2-2; clone size: few; V gene: TRBV6-1; D gene: NA; CDR3 DNA: TGTGCCGCGACTCCTGACATGGGGGACACCGGGGAGCTGTTTTTT; CDR3 protein: CAATPDMGDTGELFF
J gene: TRBJ2-3; clone size: NA; V gene: TRBV4-2; D gene: NA; CDR3 DNA: TGTGCCAGCAGCCAAGAGTGGGACTTGCGCACAGATACGCAGTATTTT; CDR3 protein: CASSQEWDLRTDTQYF
J gene: TRBJ1-2; clone size: NA; V gene: TRBV5-1; D gene: NA; CDR3 DNA: TGCGCCAGCAGCTTGGTAGACTCTAACTATGGCTACACCTTC; CDR3 protein: CASSLVDSNYGYTF
J gene: TRBJ1-1; clone size: NA; V gene: TRBV20-1; D gene: NA; CDR3 DNA: TGCAGTGCTAGATCCTTTTACAGGGACACTGAAGCTTTCTTT; CDR3 protein: CSARSFYRDTEAFF
J gene: TRBJ2-1; clone size: few; V gene: TRBV12-3/TRBV12-4; D gene: TRBD1; CDR3 DNA: TGTGCCAGCAGGCGGGGCCGGGACAGGGGCCTGTACCCCATATACAATGAGCAGTTCTTC; CDR3 protein: CASRRGRDRGLYPIYNEQFF
J gene: TRBJ2-3; clone size: few; V gene: TRBV5-5; D gene: NA; CDR3 DNA: TGTGCCAGCAGCTCCAACAGGGGGGGATTAGATACGCAGTATTTT; CDR3 protein: CASSSNRGGLDTQYF
J gene: TRBJ1-5; clone size: many; V gene: TRBV20-1; D gene: NA; CDR3 DNA: TGCAGTGCTAGAGCCCCGGCTGGCAATCAGCCCCAGCATTTT; CDR3 protein: CSARAPAGNQPQHF
J gene: TRBJ2-1; clone size: few; V gene: TRBV24-1; D gene: NA; CDR3 DNA: TGTGCCACCAGTGATTTGGACTTACGGACCTACAATGAGCAGTTCTTC; CDR3 protein: CATSDLDLRTYNEQFF
J gene: TRBJ2-3; clone size: NA; V gene: TRBV28; D gene: NA; CDR3 DNA: TGTGCCAGCAGTTGTTATTGGAGGAAGGGGAGGGATACGCAGTATTTT; CDR3 protein: CASSCYWRKGRDTQYF
J gene: TRBJ2-1; clone size: many; V gene: TRBV5-1; D gene: NA; CDR3 DNA: TGCGCCAGCAGCTTGGTAGGTTGGGGGAACAATGAGCAGTTCTTC; CDR3 protein: CASSLVGWGNNEQFF
J gene: TRBJ2-7; clone size: few; V gene: TRBV7-2; D gene: TRBD2; CDR3 DNA: TGTGCCAGCAGCACGGATCTAGCGGGAGGGACCTACGAGCAGTACTTC; CDR3 protein: CASSTDLAGGTYEQYF